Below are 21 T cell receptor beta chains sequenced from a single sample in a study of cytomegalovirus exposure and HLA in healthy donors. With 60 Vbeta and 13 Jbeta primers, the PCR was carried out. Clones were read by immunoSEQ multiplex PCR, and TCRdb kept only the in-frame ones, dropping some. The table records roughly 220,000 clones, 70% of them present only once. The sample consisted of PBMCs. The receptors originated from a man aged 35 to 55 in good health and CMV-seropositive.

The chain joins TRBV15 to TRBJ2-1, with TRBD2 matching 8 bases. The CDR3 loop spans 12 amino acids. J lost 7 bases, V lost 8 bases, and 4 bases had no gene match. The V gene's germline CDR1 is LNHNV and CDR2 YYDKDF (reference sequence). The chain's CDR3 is CATSGGSNEQFF. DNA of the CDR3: TGTGCCACCTCGGGGGGGTCAAATGAGCAGTTCTTC.

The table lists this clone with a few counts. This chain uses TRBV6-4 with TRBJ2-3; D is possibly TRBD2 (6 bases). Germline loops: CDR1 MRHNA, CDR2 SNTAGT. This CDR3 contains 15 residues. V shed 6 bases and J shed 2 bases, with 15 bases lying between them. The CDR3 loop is CASSAGRESTDTQYF. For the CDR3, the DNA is TGTGCCAGCAGCGCGGGGCGCGAATCCACAGATACGCAGTATTTT.

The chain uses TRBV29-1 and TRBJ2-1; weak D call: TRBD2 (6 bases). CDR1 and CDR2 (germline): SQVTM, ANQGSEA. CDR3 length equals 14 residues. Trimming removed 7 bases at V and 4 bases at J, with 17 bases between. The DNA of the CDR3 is TGCAGCGCCCTGGCGGGGTCCTCATACAATGAGCAGTTCTTC. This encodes CSALAGSSYNEQFF.

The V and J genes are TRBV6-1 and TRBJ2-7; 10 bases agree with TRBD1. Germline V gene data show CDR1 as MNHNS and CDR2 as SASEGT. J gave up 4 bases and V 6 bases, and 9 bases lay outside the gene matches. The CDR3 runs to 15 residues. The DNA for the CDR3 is TGTGCCAGCAGAGGGACAGGGGAAAACCTTTACGAGCAGTACTTC. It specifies CASRGTGENLYEQYF.

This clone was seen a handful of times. CDR3 nucleotide sequence: TGTGCCAGCAGTCCCCGGACAGGATCACCCCTCCACTTT. This encodes CASSPRTGSPLHF. The chain uses TRBV6-1 and TRBJ1-6; 7 bases fit TRBD1. Trimming removed 5 bases from V and 10 bases from J; junction bases left unmatched: 5. CDR1 is MNHNS and CDR2 is SASEGT in the germline V gene. The CDR3 extends over 13 amino acids.

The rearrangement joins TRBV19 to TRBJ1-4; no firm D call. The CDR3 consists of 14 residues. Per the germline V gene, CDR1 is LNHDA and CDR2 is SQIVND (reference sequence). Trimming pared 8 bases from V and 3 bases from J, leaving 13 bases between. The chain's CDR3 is CASGGGESNEKLFF. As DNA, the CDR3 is TGTGCCAGTGGCGGCGGAGAGTCTAATGAAAAACTGTTTTTT. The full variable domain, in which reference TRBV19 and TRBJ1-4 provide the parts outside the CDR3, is DGGITQSPKYLFRKEGQNVTLSCEQNLNHDAMYWYRQDPGQGLRLIYYSQIVNDFQKGDIAEGYSVSREKKESFPLTVTSAQKNPTAFYLCASGGGESNEKLFFGSGTQLSVL.

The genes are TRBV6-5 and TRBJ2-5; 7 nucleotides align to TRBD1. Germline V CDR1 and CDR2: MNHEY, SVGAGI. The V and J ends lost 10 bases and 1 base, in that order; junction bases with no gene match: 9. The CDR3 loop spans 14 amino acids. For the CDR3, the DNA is TGTGCCACCCGAAGACAGGGCGGCCAAGAGACCCAGTACTTC. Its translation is CATRRQGGQETQYF.

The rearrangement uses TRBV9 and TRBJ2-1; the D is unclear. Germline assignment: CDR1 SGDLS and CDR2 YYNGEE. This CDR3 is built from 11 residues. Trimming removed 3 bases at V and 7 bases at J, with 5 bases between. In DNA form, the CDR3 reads TGTGCCAGCAGCGGGCCTAATGAGCAGTTCTTC. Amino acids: CASSGPNEQFF.

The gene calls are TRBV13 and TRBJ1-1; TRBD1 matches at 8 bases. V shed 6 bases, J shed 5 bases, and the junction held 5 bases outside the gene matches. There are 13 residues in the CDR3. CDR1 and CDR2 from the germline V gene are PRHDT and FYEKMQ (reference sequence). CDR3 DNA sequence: TGTGCCAGCAGACTAGACAGGGGAACTGAAGCTTTCTTT. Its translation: CASRLDRGTEAFF.

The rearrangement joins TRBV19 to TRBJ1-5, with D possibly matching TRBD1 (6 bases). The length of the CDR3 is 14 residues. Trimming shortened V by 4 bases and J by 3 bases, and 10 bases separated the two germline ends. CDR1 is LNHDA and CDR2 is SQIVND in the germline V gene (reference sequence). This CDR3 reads CASSTTGFNQPQHF. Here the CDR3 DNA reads TGTGCCAGTAGTACCACAGGGTTCAATCAGCCCCAGCATTTT.

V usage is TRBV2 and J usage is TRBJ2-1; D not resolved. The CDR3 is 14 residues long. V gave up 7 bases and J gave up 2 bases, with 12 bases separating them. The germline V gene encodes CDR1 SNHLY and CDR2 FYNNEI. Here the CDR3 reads CASTYSPAYNEQFF. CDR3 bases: TGTGCCAGCACCTACAGCCCAGCCTACAATGAGCAGTTCTTC. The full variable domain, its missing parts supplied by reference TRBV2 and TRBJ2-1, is EPEVTQTPSHQVTQMGQEVILRCVPISNHLYFYWYRQILGQKVEFLVSFYNNEISEKSEIFDDQFSVERPDGSNFTLKIRSTKLEDSAMYFCASTYSPAYNEQFFGPGTRLTVL.

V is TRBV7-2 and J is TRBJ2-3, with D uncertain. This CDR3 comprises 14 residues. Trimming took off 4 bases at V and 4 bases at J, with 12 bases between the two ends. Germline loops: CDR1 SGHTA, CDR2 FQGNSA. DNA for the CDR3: TGTGCCAGCAGCTCCTTCGTTGGAGCAGATACGCAGTATTTT. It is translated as CASSSFVGADTQYF. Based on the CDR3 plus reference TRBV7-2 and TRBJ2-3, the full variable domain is GAGVSQSPSNKVTEKGKDVELRCDPISGHTALYWYRQSLGQGLEFLIYFQGNSAPDKSGLPSDRFSAERTGGSVSTLTIQRTQQEDSAVYLCASSSFVGADTQYFGPGTRLTVL.

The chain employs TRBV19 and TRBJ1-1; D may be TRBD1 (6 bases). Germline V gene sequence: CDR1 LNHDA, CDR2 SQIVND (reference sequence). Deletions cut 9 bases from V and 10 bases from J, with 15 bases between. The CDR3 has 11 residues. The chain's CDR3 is CASVQGYGAFF. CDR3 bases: TGTGCCAGCGTACAGGGCTACGGAGCTTTCTTT.

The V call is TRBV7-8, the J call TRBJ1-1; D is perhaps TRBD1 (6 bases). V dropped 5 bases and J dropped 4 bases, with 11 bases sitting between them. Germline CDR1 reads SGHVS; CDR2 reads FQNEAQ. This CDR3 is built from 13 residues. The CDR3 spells CASSVKGGTEAFF. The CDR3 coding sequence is TGTGCCAGCAGCGTAAAAGGGGGCACTGAAGCTTTCTTT.

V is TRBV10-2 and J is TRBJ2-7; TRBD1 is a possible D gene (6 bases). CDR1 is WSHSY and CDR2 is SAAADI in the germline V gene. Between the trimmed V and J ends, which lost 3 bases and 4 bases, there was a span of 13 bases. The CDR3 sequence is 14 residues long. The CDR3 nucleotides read TGCGCCAGCAGTGATGATAGGACAGAATACGAGCAGTACTTC. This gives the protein CASSDDRTEYEQYF.

The CDR3 region is CASSIRGPMVNTEAFF. CDR3 coding DNA: TGTGCCAGTAGTATAAGGGGGCCGATGGTGAACACTGAAGCTTTCTTT. The J gene is TRBJ1-1, the V gene TRBV19; 7 positions agree with TRBD1. The CDR3 runs 16 residues. Germline trimming cut 2 bases from V and 0 bases from J; bases unmatched to any gene: 6. Germline lookup yields CDR1 LNHDA and CDR2 SQIVND (reference sequence). Full variable domain (remainder filled in from reference TRBV19 and TRBJ1-1): DGGITQSPKYLFRKEGQNVTLSCEQNLNHDAMYWYRQDPGQGLRLIYYSQIVNDFQKGDIAEGYSVSREKKESFPLTVTSAQKNPTAFYLCASSIRGPMVNTEAFFGQGTRLTVV.

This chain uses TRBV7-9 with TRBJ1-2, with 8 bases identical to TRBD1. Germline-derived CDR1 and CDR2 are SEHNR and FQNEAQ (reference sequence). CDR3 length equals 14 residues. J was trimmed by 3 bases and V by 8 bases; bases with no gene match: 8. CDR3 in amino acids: CASRNRGGDYGYTF. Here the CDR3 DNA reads TGTGCCAGCCGGAACAGGGGGGGTGACTATGGCTACACCTTC.

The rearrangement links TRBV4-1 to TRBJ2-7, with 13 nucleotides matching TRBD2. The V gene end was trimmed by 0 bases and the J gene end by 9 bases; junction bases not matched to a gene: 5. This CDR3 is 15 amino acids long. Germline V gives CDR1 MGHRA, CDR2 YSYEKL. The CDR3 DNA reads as TGCGCCAGCAGCCAAGAAGGACTAGCGGGGGATAGGCAGTACTTC. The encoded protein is CASSQEGLAGDRQYF.

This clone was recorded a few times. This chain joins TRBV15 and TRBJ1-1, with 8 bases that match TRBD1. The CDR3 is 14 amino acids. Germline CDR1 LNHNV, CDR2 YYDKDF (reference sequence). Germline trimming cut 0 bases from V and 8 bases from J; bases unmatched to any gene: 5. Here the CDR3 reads CATSRDRTGPEAFF. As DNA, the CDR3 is TGTGCCACCAGCAGAGATCGGACAGGGCCCGAAGCTTTCTTT. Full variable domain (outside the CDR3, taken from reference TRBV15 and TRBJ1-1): DAMVIQNPRYQVTQFGKPVTLSCSQTLNHNVMYWYQQKSSQAPKLLFHYYDKDFNNEADTPDNFQSRRPNTSFCFLDIRSPGLGDTAMYLCATSRDRTGPEAFFGQGTRLTVV.

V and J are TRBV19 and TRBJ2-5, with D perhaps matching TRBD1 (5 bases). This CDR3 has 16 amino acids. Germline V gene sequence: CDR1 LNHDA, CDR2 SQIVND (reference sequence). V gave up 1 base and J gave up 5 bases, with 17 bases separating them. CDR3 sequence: CASSIVGAPLGETQYF. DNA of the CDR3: TGTGCCAGTAGTATAGTAGGGGCACCCCTCGGGGAGACCCAGTACTTC.

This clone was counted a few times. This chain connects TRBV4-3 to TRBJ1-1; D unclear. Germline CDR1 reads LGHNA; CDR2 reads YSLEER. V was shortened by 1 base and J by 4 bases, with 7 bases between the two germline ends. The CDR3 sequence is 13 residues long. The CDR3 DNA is TGCGCCAGCAGCCAAGTCTACGGCACTGAAGCTTTCTTT. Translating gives CASSQVYGTEAFF.